This T cell receptor (beta chain) was retrieved from a study of T cell responses to AZD1222 COVID-19 vaccine. Points on this clone: Its target is not known.

Study-level points and caveats: Close to half of spike-specific TCRs reportedly recognize unmutated variant regions. With two AZD1222 doses given, Spike-specific TCR breadth and depth both rose.

Germline CDR1 is LGHDT and CDR2 is YNNKEL (reference sequence). The CDR3 is 15 residues long. V lost 5 bases to trimming and J lost 7 bases; unmatched junction nucleotides: 9. Clones were sequenced by immunoSEQ multiplex PCR, and TCRdb holds only the in-frame ones, with some missing. The table shows around 120,000 clones, with about nine tenths occurring only once. This receptor was obtained from an adult in good health. The chain carries TRBV3-1 (or the pseudogene TRBV3-2) and TRBJ2-1; 9 bases match TRBD2. Specimen: peripheral blood, collected on day 0 of AZD1222 vaccination. The CDR3, as DNA: TGTGCCAGCAGCTTAGCGGGAGTGAAGTTTAATGAGCAGTTCTTC. Amino acid sequence: CASSLAGVKFNEQFF.